Listed here are 14 T cell receptor beta chains from one sample, sequenced in a study of T cell responses to AZD1222 COVID-19 vaccine. Sequencing used immunoSEQ multiplex PCR; TCRdb keeps in-frame clones, though not all of them. The sample includes over 90,000 clones, over 75% of them seen just once. The sequencing used peripheral blood, collected 28 days after the second AZD1222 dose. The receptors originated from an adult who received the AZD1222 COVID-19 vaccine.

About this clone: This sample also contains other DNA sequences that code for the same CDR3. This chain links TRBV12-3 or TRBV12-4 with TRBJ1-2; no clear D. Deletions cut 1 base from V and 4 bases from J, with 4 bases between. CDR3 length: 12 amino acids. In DNA, the CDR3 is TGTGCCAGCAGTTTAGAAGGCTATGGCTACACCTTC. This translates into CASSLEGYGYTF.

The chain links TRBV5-1 to TRBJ1-1; D remains ambiguous. CDR3 length equals 15 residues. The V gene's germline CDR1 is SGHRS and CDR2 YFSETQ. The V gene lost 0 bases and the J gene lost 5 bases, with 14 bases spanning the gap. As DNA, the CDR3 is TGCGCCAGCAGCTTGGATGTGGGATTGCGGACTGAAGCTTTCTTT. Translated: CASSLDVGLRTEAFF.

In this sample, this clone turned up once. The rearrangement links TRBV7-9 to TRBJ1-2; 7 nucleotides align to TRBD1. Unmatched junction bases numbered 3, after V lost 5 bases and J lost 3 bases. Germline V CDR1 and CDR2: SEHNR, FQNEAQ (reference sequence). This CDR3 has 13 residues. CDR3 nucleotide sequence: TGTGCCAGCAGCAGACAGGGTGACTATGGCTACACCTTC. Translation: CASSRQGDYGYTF.

DNA of the CDR3: TGCGCCAGCAGACGAATGCCGGGACAGGGGGCATTGTTTGAAAAACTGTTTTTT. It is translated as CASRRMPGQGALFEKLFF. The chain combines TRBV5-1 with TRBJ1-4, with TRBD1 matching 12 bases. The germline CDR1 and CDR2 sequences are SGHRS and YFSETQ. This CDR3 has 18 residues. The V segment lost 5 bases and the J segment 7 bases; nucleotides outside the gene matches: 15.

CDR3 region: CASSYSLSSSSYEQYF. The DNA of the CDR3 is TGTGCCAGCAGTTACTCGCTATCATCGAGCTCCTACGAGCAGTACTTC. The rearrangement uses TRBV6-5 and TRBJ2-7; no clear D. CDR3 length equals 16 residues. V lost 0 bases and J 0 bases, leaving 12 bases between the germline ends. Germline V gives CDR1 MNHEY, CDR2 SVGAGI.

The chain recombines TRBV7-3 with TRBJ2-6; TRBD1 matches at 8 bases. The CDR3 is 21 residues long. Trimming took 5 bases from V and 0 from J; bases not matched to a gene: 18. The germline V gene encodes CDR1 SGHTA and CDR2 FQGTGA. CDR3 in amino acids: CASSQLPKTGVPISGANVLTF. The DNA for the CDR3 is TGTGCCAGCAGCCAACTGCCTAAGACAGGGGTCCCGATCTCTGGGGCCAACGTCCTGACTTTC. The full variable domain, rest sourced from reference TRBV7-3 and TRBJ2-6, is GAGVSQTPSNKVTEKGKYVELRCDPISGHTALYWYRQSLGQGPEFLIYFQGTGAADDSGLPNDRFFAVRPEGSVSTLKIQRTERGDSAVYLCASSQLPKTGVPISGANVLTFGAGSRLTVL.

V usage is TRBV15 and J usage is TRBJ2-7; 9 nucleotides match TRBD1. The junction had 7 bases not matched to a gene; V was cut back by 5 bases and J by 2 bases. The germline CDR1 and CDR2 sequences are LNHNV and YYDKDF (reference sequence). This CDR3 is built from 15 residues. The CDR3: CATSVRQGVAYEQYF. In DNA form, the CDR3 reads TGTGCCACCAGCGTCCGACAGGGGGTAGCCTACGAGCAGTACTTC.

The chain recombines TRBV6-1 with TRBJ2-7; unclear D gene. CDR3 length: 15 amino acids. Trimming stripped 2 bases from V and 4 bases from J, with 15 bases between. In germline, CDR1 is MNHNS, CDR2 SASEGT. CDR3 in amino acids: CASSEKRTSAYEQYF. The CDR3 DNA reads as TGTGCCAGCAGTGAAAAAAGAACGTCGGCGTACGAGCAGTACTTC.

The rearrangement uses TRBV30 and TRBJ2-1; 8 bases line up with TRBD2. CDR3 length: 17 residues. From germline, CDR1 is GTSNPN and CDR2 SVGIG (reference sequence). Trimming at V came to 0 bases and at J to 7 bases, leaving 14 bases not matched to a gene. The CDR3 DNA sequence: TGTGCCTGGAGTGTACAATGGACTAGCTCTTCTCGAAATGAGCAGTTCTTC. The encoded protein is CAWSVQWTSSSRNEQFF.

This clone is a singleton in its sample. The sample has other DNA sequences that encode this CDR3 too. V gene TRBV11-2 combines with J gene TRBJ2-5; 9 nucleotides match TRBD1. The germline V gene has CDR1 SGHAT and CDR2 FQNNGV. V lost 3 bases, J lost 5 bases, and 4 bases stayed unmatched. The CDR3 has 14 amino acids. CDR3 protein: CASSLGQGGETQYF. Here the CDR3 DNA reads TGTGCCAGCAGCTTGGGACAGGGAGGGGAGACCCAGTACTTC. Complete variable domain (other parts from reference TRBV11-2 and TRBJ2-5): EAGVAQSPRYKIIEKRQSVAFWCNPISGHATLYWYQQILGQGPKLLIQFQNNGVVDDSQLPKDRFSAERLKGVDSTLKIQPAKLEDSAVYLCASSLGQGGETQYFGPGTRLLVL.

The chain recombines TRBV7-9 with TRBJ2-7; D is possibly TRBD1 (6 bases). Germline V gene data show CDR1 as SEHNR and CDR2 as FQNEAQ (reference sequence). This CDR3 region has 15 residues. Trimming took off 5 bases at V and 0 bases at J, with 14 bases between the two ends. CDR3 in DNA: TGTGCCAGCAGCAGAGGGACAAAGAGCTCCTACGAGCAGTACTTC. Translation gives CASSRGTKSSYEQYF. The complete variable domain, with remaining parts taken from reference TRBV7-9 and TRBJ2-7, reads DTGVSQNPRHKITKRGQNVTFRCDPISEHNRLYWYRQTLGQGPEFLTYFQNEAQLEKSRLLSDRFSAERPKGSFSTLEIQRTEQGDSAMYLCASSRGTKSSYEQYFGPGTRLTVT.

V and J are TRBV28 and TRBJ2-1; D gene ambiguous. Germline assignment: CDR1 MDHEN and CDR2 SYDVKM. The CDR3 runs 13 residues. The V end lost 5 bases, the J end lost 7 bases, and 12 bases lay between the germline ends. CDR3 nucleotides: TGTGCCAGCAGTCCCTGGGAATATAATGAGCAGTTCTTC. The encoded protein is CASSPWEYNEQFF.

This chain links TRBV11-3 with TRBJ2-2; D ambiguous. The length of the CDR3 is 15 residues. CDR1 and CDR2 (germline): SGHNT, YENEEA. The ends were cut back, 1 base at V and 5 bases at J, with 11 bases in the middle. CDR3 sequence: CASSLGNGQTGELFF. The CDR3 DNA is TGTGCCAGCAGCTTAGGGAACGGGCAAACCGGGGAGCTGTTTTTT.

This sequence joins TRBV5-8 and TRBJ2-7; TRBD1 or TRBD2 may be the D gene (5 bases each). CDR3 size: 15 residues. Trimming pared 1 base from V and 0 bases from J, leaving 11 bases between. CDR1 SGHTS and CDR2 YDEGEE come from the germline V gene. CDR3 loop: CASSLSGTDSYEQYF. The DNA of the CDR3 is TGTGCCAGCAGCTTGTCCGGGACCGACTCCTACGAGCAGTACTTC.